One sample yielded the 11 T cell receptor beta chains listed below, sequenced in a study of shared clonotypes between healthy human individuals. Generated by immunoSEQ multiplex PCR, the TCRdb table keeps only in-frame clones and is missing some. The repertoire includes millions of clones, roughly 92% of them detected once, and around 0.14% sits in the top ten. The sequenced sample was naive CD4+ T cells sorted from blood. The subset: CD45RA+ positively selected. The source is a man aged 18 to 29 in good health.

This clone was seen only once. J is TRBJ2-5 and V is TRBV18, with D perhaps matching TRBD2 (6 bases). With 1 base removed from V and 2 bases from J, the gap between germline ends came to 8 bases. The CDR3 contains 14 residues. CDR1 and CDR2 from the germline V gene are KGHSH and LQKENI. The CDR3 loop is CASSPLSGQETQYF. The DNA of the CDR3 is TGTGCCAGCTCACCACTAAGCGGGCAAGAGACCCAGTACTTC.

For the CDR3, the DNA is TGCGCCAGCAGCCAAGATCCAGTGTCCAAAAACATTCAGTACTTC. Protein: CASSQDPVSKNIQYF. The chain has TRBV4-3 and TRBJ2-4; D gene ambiguous. V lost 0 bases to trimming and J lost 2 bases, with 8 bases between them. CDR1 LGHNA and CDR2 YSLEER come from the germline V gene. The CDR3 length is 15 residues.

The chain combines TRBV10-3 with TRBJ1-1; 11 nucleotides line up with TRBD1. Germline V lookup: CDR1 ENHRY, CDR2 SYGVKD. The CDR3 covers 14 residues. After removal of 6 bases from V and 4 bases from J, the junction contained 4 bases not matched to a gene. CDR3 loop: CAISSGTGGTEAFF. In DNA, the CDR3 is TGTGCCATCAGCTCCGGGACAGGGGGCACTGAAGCTTTCTTT.

The chain couples TRBV5-1 to TRBJ1-1, with a tentative D call TRBD1 (5 bases). V lost 0 bases to trimming and J lost 4 bases, with 13 bases between them. Germline lookup yields CDR1 SGHRS and CDR2 YFSETQ. The CDR3 is 15 amino acids. The CDR3, as DNA: TGCGCCAGCAGCTTGGGAGTCGCCGGGACCACTGAAGCTTTCTTT. As protein: CASSLGVAGTTEAFF.

This chain joins TRBV6-6 and TRBJ2-4, with a tentative D call TRBD2 (5 bases). The CDR3 has 14 residues. Germline V gives CDR1 MNHNY, CDR2 SVGAGI (reference sequence). Trimming removed 7 bases from V and 3 bases from J, with 13 bases in between. The CDR3 loop is CASTPGGSKNIQYF. The CDR3 nucleotides read TGTGCCAGCACCCCAGGAGGTAGCAAAAACATTCAGTACTTC.

The V and J genes are TRBV2 and TRBJ2-5, with D tentatively TRBD2 (5 bases). The CDR3 runs 12 residues. Trimming cost V 6 bases and J 5 bases, with 10 bases left between them. The germline gives CDR1 SNHLY, CDR2 FYNNEI. The CDR3 here is CASRRDWETQYF. In nucleotides, the CDR3 is TGTGCCAGCAGGAGGGATTGGGAGACCCAGTACTTC.

J is TRBJ2-5 and V is TRBV6-6; D not certain. The CDR3 runs 13 residues. Trimming left V 2 bases short and J 5 bases short, with 9 bases between. Germline V lookup: CDR1 MNHNY, CDR2 SVGAGI (reference sequence). The CDR3, as DNA: TGTGCCAGCAGTTACGGGGTACGGGAGACCCAGTACTTC. Its protein is CASSYGVRETQYF.

With regard to this clone: Relative to the germline gene, one junction end is altered; a read error may explain this. This sample includes further DNA sequences coding for the same CDR3. The chain combines TRBV5-6 with TRBJ1-3; the D is unclear. Germline V CDR1 and CDR2: SGHDT, YYEEEE. The CDR3 is made up of 13 amino acids. CDR3 DNA: TGTGCCAGCAGCTTGGCCTCTGGAAATACCATATATTTT. Its protein is CASSLASGNTIYF.

The chain recombines TRBV7-6 with TRBJ2-7; the D gene is possibly TRBD2 (6 bases). V was shortened by 5 bases and J by 5 bases, with 22 bases between the two germline ends. The CDR3 is made up of 16 amino acids. Germline V gene data show CDR1 as SGHVS and CDR2 as FNYEAQ. The CDR3 reads CASSPGAGRGRDEQYF. The CDR3 region has the DNA TGTGCCAGCAGCCCCGGGGCCGGGAGAGGGCGGGACGAGCAGTACTTC.

The chain uses TRBV15 and TRBJ2-6; D remains ambiguous. The germline V gene encodes CDR1 LNHNV and CDR2 YYDKDF (reference sequence). Deletions cut 0 bases from V and 4 bases from J, with 10 bases between. This CDR3 has 16 residues. The DNA for the CDR3 is TGTGCCACCAGCAGAGATCTGGATGCCGGGGCCAACGTCCTGACTTTC. Its translation is CATSRDLDAGANVLTF.

This chain uses TRBV30 with TRBJ2-7, with D perhaps TRBD2 (6 bases). CDR1 GTSNPN and CDR2 SVGIG come from the germline V gene (reference sequence). This CDR3 contains 14 residues. Trimming took off 8 bases at V and 4 bases at J, with 21 bases between the two ends. The CDR3 DNA reads TGTGCCCCAAGAGCAGGGACTCCCTCTTACGAGCAGTACTTC. It specifies CAPRAGTPSYEQYF. The complete variable domain, with remaining parts taken from reference TRBV30 and TRBJ2-7, reads SQTIHQWPATLVQPVGSPLSLECTVEGTSNPNLYWYRQAAGRGLQLLFYSVGIGQISSEVPQNLSASRPQDRQFILSSKKLLLSDSGFYLCAPRAGTPSYEQYFGPGTRLTVT.